These T cell receptor beta chains were read from a single sample in a study of blood T cells in healthy people across ages. Each CDR3 protein gets one entry after TCRdb re-called the 5' RACE reads with MiXCR. Here the sample spans 1,800,000 or so distinct CDR3 sequences, around 42% being singletons. Sequenced input: blood. These receptors were obtained from a human donor in good health. CDR3s include the opening cysteine and the closing phenylalanine or tryptophan. The order of the fields is D gene, J gene, V gene, clone size, CDR3 protein, CDR3 DNA. A D gene is named only where the DNA matches it firmly. Clone size is given for some rows only: seen once, a few or many times, or a class if the clone is expanded.

d_gene: .; j_gene: TRBJ2-1; v_gene: TRBV7-9; abundance: few; CDR3aa: CASSLGGGPLPYNEQFF; CDR3nt: TGTGCCAGCAGCTTAGGAGGAGGGCCGTTACCCTACAATGAGCAGTTCTTC
d_gene: .; j_gene: TRBJ1-2; v_gene: TRBV7-8; abundance: .; CDR3aa: CASSLDWTGGYTF; CDR3nt: TGTGCCAGCAGCTTAGACTGGACTGGGGGCTACACCTTC
d_gene: .; j_gene: TRBJ1-5; v_gene: TRBV6-6; abundance: .; CDR3aa: CASSYNGNRPQHF; CDR3nt: TGTGCCAGCAGTTACAACGGGAATCGGCCCCAGCATTTT
d_gene: TRBD1; j_gene: TRBJ2-3; v_gene: TRBV7-7; abundance: .; CDR3aa: CASSGQGQADTQYF; CDR3nt: TGTGCCAGCAGCGGACAGGGTCAAGCAGATACGCAGTATTTT
d_gene: .; j_gene: TRBJ1-1; v_gene: TRBV9; abundance: .; CDR3aa: CASSPRTQVTEAFF; CDR3nt: TGTGCCAGCAGCCCCCGTACGCAAGTGACTGAAGCTTTCTTT
d_gene: .; j_gene: TRBJ1-2; v_gene: TRBV9; abundance: few; CDR3aa: CASSVAGGNYGYTF; CDR3nt: TGTGCCAGCAGCGTCGCGGGGGGCAACTATGGCTACACCTTC
d_gene: .; j_gene: TRBJ1-2; v_gene: TRBV12-3/TRBV12-4; abundance: few; CDR3aa: CASSPTRSGINYGYTF; CDR3nt: TGTGCCAGCAGCCCCACCCGTTCAGGGATTAACTATGGCTACACCTTC
d_gene: .; j_gene: TRBJ2-2; v_gene: TRBV5-1; abundance: .; CDR3aa: CASSIGWDTGELFF; CDR3nt: TGCGCCAGCAGTATCGGCTGGGACACCGGGGAGCTGTTTTTT
d_gene: .; j_gene: TRBJ2-7; v_gene: TRBV6-2/TRBV6-3; abundance: .; CDR3aa: CASGSMGSPSYEQYF; CDR3nt: TGTGCCAGCGGCTCGATGGGTTCCCCTTCCTACGAGCAGTACTTC
d_gene: TRBD1; j_gene: TRBJ1-2; v_gene: TRBV25-1; abundance: .; CDR3aa: CASEDRGFGGYTF; CDR3nt: TGTGCCAGCGAAGACAGGGGATTCGGTGGCTACACCTTC
d_gene: TRBD1; j_gene: TRBJ2-5; v_gene: TRBV3-1; abundance: few; CDR3aa: CASSLNRGLWEQYF; CDR3nt: TGTGCCAGCAGCCTGAACAGGGGGCTGTGGGAGCAGTACTTC
d_gene: TRBD1; j_gene: TRBJ2-7; v_gene: TRBV6-5; abundance: .; CDR3aa: CASGQGSSYEQYF; CDR3nt: TGTGCCAGCGGACAGGGAAGCTCCTACGAGCAGTACTTC
d_gene: TRBD1; j_gene: TRBJ1-4; v_gene: TRBV24-1; abundance: .; CDR3aa: CATSDYGTGGTNEKLFF; CDR3nt: TGTGCCACCAGTGATTACGGGACAGGGGGTACTAATGAAAAACTGTTTTTT
d_gene: TRBD1; j_gene: TRBJ1-6; v_gene: TRBV3-1; abundance: .; CDR3aa: CASSPTGTGGSPRHF; CDR3nt: TGTGCCAGCAGCCCTACCGGGACAGGGGGTTCACCCCGCCACTTT
d_gene: .; j_gene: TRBJ1-2; v_gene: TRBV5-1; abundance: .; CDR3aa: CASSKAGTVYGYTF; CDR3nt: TGCGCCAGCAGCAAAGCCGGGACGGTCTATGGCTACACCTTC
d_gene: .; j_gene: TRBJ1-2; v_gene: TRBV12-3/TRBV12-4; abundance: .; CDR3aa: CASSPGGQVYGYTF; CDR3nt: TGTGCCAGCAGCCCAGGCGGGCAGGTCTATGGCTACACCTTC
d_gene: TRBD1; j_gene: TRBJ2-7; v_gene: TRBV11-2; abundance: .; CDR3aa: CASSLSRGQSYEQYF; CDR3nt: TGTGCCAGCAGCTTAAGCCGGGGACAGTCCTACGAGCAGTACTTC
d_gene: .; j_gene: TRBJ1-2; v_gene: TRBV6-5; abundance: few; CDR3aa: CASGQTPNYGYTF; CDR3nt: TGTGCGTCCGGACAGACCCCTAACTATGGCTACACCTTC